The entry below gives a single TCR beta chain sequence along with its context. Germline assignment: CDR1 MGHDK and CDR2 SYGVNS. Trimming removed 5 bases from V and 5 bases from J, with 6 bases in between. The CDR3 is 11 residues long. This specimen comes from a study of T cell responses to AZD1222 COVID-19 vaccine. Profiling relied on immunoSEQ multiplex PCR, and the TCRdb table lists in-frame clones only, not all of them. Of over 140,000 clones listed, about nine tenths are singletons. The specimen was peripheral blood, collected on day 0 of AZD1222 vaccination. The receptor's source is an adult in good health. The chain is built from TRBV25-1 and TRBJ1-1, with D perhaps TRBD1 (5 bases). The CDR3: CASSYRTEAFF. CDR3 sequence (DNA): TGTGCCAGCAGTTACAGGACTGAAGCTTTCTTT. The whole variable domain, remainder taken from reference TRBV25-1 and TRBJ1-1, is EADIYQTPRYLVIGTGKKITLECSQTMGHDKMYWYQQDPGMELHLIHYSYGVNSTEKGDLSSESTVSRIRTEHFPLTLESARPSHTSQYLCASSYRTEAFFGQGTRLTVV.